Below are 27 T cell receptor beta chains sequenced from a single sample in a study. TCRdb reanalysed the RT-PCR reads using MiXCR and keeps one entry per CDR3 protein. This table holds about 6,500 distinct CDR3 sequences, approximately 90% found once. The material sequenced was memory CD4+ T cells from blood. Receptor source: a female donor in good health, serving as a healthy control.

In the case of this clonotype: For a library built for alpha chains, this beta chain is a stray read; little rests on its size. The rearrangement links TRBV29-1 to TRBJ1-1, with 8 bases aligning to TRBD1. Germline assignment: CDR1 SQVTM and CDR2 ANQGSEA. The CDR3 consists of 12 residues. The ends lost 5 bases at V and 4 bases at J; junction bases unmatched: 3. The CDR3 is CSVRQGITEAFF. The CDR3, as DNA: TGCAGCGTTCGACAGGGGATCACTGAAGCTTTCTTT.

In its sample, this clonotype was seen once. This beta chain represents an off-target read in a library built for alpha chains; its size is of limited meaning. V and J are TRBV20-1 and TRBJ2-5; no reliable D call. Germline-derived CDR1 and CDR2 are DFQATT and SNEGSKA (reference sequence). V was cut by 3 bases and J by 5 bases, with 13 bases left in between. The length of the CDR3 is 13 residues. CDR3 sequence (DNA): TGCAGTGCTAGGCTGGGTGCCGGGGAGACCCAGTACTTC. This codes for CSARLGAGETQYF.

With respect to this clonotype: Since it is a stray read in a library aimed at alpha chains, this beta chain has a size that is not meaningful. The chain uses TRBV7-9 and TRBJ1-1; D is uncertain. The CDR3 is 11 residues long. Germline V gives CDR1 SEHNR, CDR2 FQNEAQ (reference sequence). V lost 1 base to trimming and J lost 10 bases, with 7 bases between them. In nucleotides, the CDR3 is TGTGCCAGCAGCTTAGACGTCGGAGCTTTCTTT. It specifies CASSLDVGAFF. Based on the CDR3 plus reference TRBV7-9 and TRBJ1-1, the full variable domain is DTGVSQNPRHKITKRGQNVTFRCDPISEHNRLYWYRQTLGQGPEFLTYFQNEAQLEKSRLLSDRFSAERPKGSFSTLEIQRTEQGDSAMYLCASSLDVGAFFGQGTRLTVV.

A word on this clonotype: The library was designed around alpha chains, so this beta chain is a stray read whose abundance carries little weight. This chain connects TRBV18 to TRBJ2-7; 7 nucleotides align to TRBD1. V shed 3 bases and J 3 bases; nucleotides not matched to a gene: 8. This CDR3 is 15 amino acids long. Germline values: CDR1 KGHSH, CDR2 LQKENI. In DNA form, the CDR3 reads TGTGCCAGCTCACCCTCCGACAGGGCGGTCTACGAGCAGTACTTC. Its translation is CASSPSDRAVYEQYF. The full variable domain, with the rest looked up from reference TRBV18 and TRBJ2-7, is NAGVMQNPRHLVRRRGQEARLRCSPMKGHSHVYWYRQLPEEGLKFMVYLQKENIIDESGMPKERFSAEFPKEGPSILRIQQVVRGDSAAYFCASSPSDRAVYEQYFGPGTRLTVT.

This clonotype ranks as large (0.1 to 1%). A library made for alpha chains picked up this beta chain off target, so its size means little. This chain links TRBV5-1 with TRBJ1-2; D perhaps matches TRBD1 (6 bases). Trimming removed 4 bases at V and 4 bases at J, with 14 bases between. The CDR3 contains 14 residues. Germline CDR1 SGHRS, CDR2 YFSETQ. The CDR3 region has the DNA TGCGCCAGCAGCCGGGACACTGAGGGCTATGGCTACACCTTC. Its translation: CASSRDTEGYGYTF.

Concerning this clonotype itself: A library prepared for alpha chains yielded this beta chain as an off-target read; its size is of little meaning. The chain joins TRBV6-5 to TRBJ2-7; the D gene could be TRBD1 or TRBD2 (5 bases each). Germline V gene sequence: CDR1 MNHEY, CDR2 SVGAGI. V was shortened by 0 bases and J by 3 bases, with 12 bases between the two germline ends. The CDR3 is 15 amino acids. CDR3 nucleotide sequence: TGTGCCAGCAGTTACTCAGGGACGCCATACTACGAGCAGTACTTC. Amino acids: CASSYSGTPYYEQYF.

Notes on this clonotype: With the library built for alpha chains, this beta chain is off target and its frequency is not meaningful. This chain links TRBV20-1 with TRBJ2-7, with D hard to call. Germline CDR1 is DFQATT and CDR2 is SNEGSKA (reference sequence). V was shortened by 3 bases and J by 6 bases, with 12 bases between the two germline ends. This CDR3 has 12 residues. CDR3 residues: CSASTDLGEQYF. The CDR3, as DNA: TGCAGTGCTAGCACGGACCTCGGCGAGCAGTACTTC.

This clonotype was detected only a few times. This beta chain appears as a stray read in a library generated for alpha chains; its size is not informative. This rearrangement joins TRBV10-3 to TRBJ1-5, with TRBD1 identical over 8 bases. Germline CDR1 ENHRY, CDR2 SYGVKD. The J segment lost 7 bases and the V segment lost 5 bases, leaving 10 bases of the junction unmatched. This CDR3 is 15 amino acids long. CDR3 nucleotide sequence: TGTGCCATCAGTACCCGAGCGGACAGGGACCAGCCCCAGCATTTT. It encodes CAISTRADRDQPQHF.

To note about this clonotype: A library prepared for alpha chains yielded this beta chain as an off-target read; its size is of little meaning. The chain is built from TRBV7-2 and TRBJ2-3; 10 nucleotides match TRBD2. V gave up 6 bases and J gave up 4 bases; unmatched junction bases: 7. This CDR3 is 15 amino acids long. The germline CDR1 and CDR2 sequences are SGHTA and FQGNSA. The CDR3 protein is CASRFLAGVSDTQYF. The DNA for the CDR3 is TGTGCCAGCAGGTTCCTAGCGGGAGTATCAGATACGCAGTATTTT. Full variable domain (remainder filled in from reference TRBV7-2 and TRBJ2-3): GAGVSQSPSNKVTEKGKDVELRCDPISGHTALYWYRQSLGQGLEFLIYFQGNSAPDKSGLPSDRFSAERTGGSVSTLTIQRTQQEDSAVYLCASRFLAGVSDTQYFGPGTRLTVL.

This clonotype has only one observation. Found in a library prepared for alpha chains, this beta chain is an off-target read, and its abundance has little meaning. J is TRBJ1-1 and V is TRBV18; maybe TRBD1 (6 bases). The V and J ends lost 8 bases and 1 base respectively, with 11 bases between them. CDR1 KGHSH and CDR2 LQKENI come from the germline V gene. The CDR3 is 13 residues long. This chain's CDR3 is CASGGQANTEAFF. DNA for the CDR3: TGTGCCAGCGGGGGCCAGGCGAACACTGAAGCTTTCTTT.

This clonotype was seen a single time. The library was built for alpha chains, so this beta chain is an off-target read and its size means little. The chain is built from TRBV2 and TRBJ2-2; D not certain. This CDR3 spans 12 amino acids. V lost 7 bases, J lost 4 bases, and 7 bases lay in between. Per germline, CDR1 SNHLY and CDR2 FYNNEI. CDR3 in DNA: TGTGCCAGCACCGGGCTCACCGGGGAGCTGTTTTTT. This gives the protein CASTGLTGELFF. The whole variable domain, filled in from reference TRBV2 and TRBJ2-2, reads EPEVTQTPSHQVTQMGQEVILRCVPISNHLYFYWYRQILGQKVEFLVSFYNNEISEKSEIFDDQFSVERPDGSNFTLKIRSTKLEDSAMYFCASTGLTGELFFGEGSRLTVL.

A note on this clonotype: A library prepared for alpha chains yielded this beta chain as an off-target read; its size is of little meaning. The chain uses TRBV7-2 and TRBJ2-1; weak D call: TRBD1 (6 bases). Trimming stripped 5 bases from V and 3 bases from J, with 14 bases between. CDR3 size: 15 residues. Germline CDR1 is SGHTA and CDR2 is FQGNSA. CDR3 in amino acids: CASSPTGEDYNEQFF. In DNA form, the CDR3 reads TGTGCCAGCAGCCCGACAGGCGAGGACTACAATGAGCAGTTCTTC.

Concerning this clonotype: The library was built for alpha chains, so this beta chain is an off-target read and its size means little. This chain uses TRBV5-1 with TRBJ2-7; no clear D gene. V was shortened by 0 bases and J by 4 bases, with 5 bases between the two germline ends. This CDR3 comprises 12 residues. Germline V lookup: CDR1 SGHRS, CDR2 YFSETQ. The CDR3 loop reads CASSLDRYEQYF. The CDR3 region has the DNA TGCGCCAGCAGCTTGGACAGATACGAGCAGTACTTC.

As for this clonotype: This beta chain represents an off-target read in a library built for alpha chains; its size is of limited meaning. J is TRBJ2-3 and V is TRBV7-8; 11 bases map to TRBD2. V was clipped by 6 bases and J by 5 bases; unmatched bases: 4. Germline V gene data show CDR1 as SGHVS and CDR2 as FQNEAQ. This CDR3 is 14 amino acids long. CDR3: CASRTGLAGDTQYF. The CDR3 DNA follows: TGTGCCAGCAGAACCGGACTAGCGGGAGATACGCAGTATTTT. The whole variable domain, filled in from reference TRBV7-8 and TRBJ2-3, reads GAGVSQSPRYKVAKRGQDVALRCDPISGHVSLFWYQQALGQGPEFLTYFQNEAQLDKSGLPSDRFFAERPEGSVSTLKIQRTQQEDSAVYLCASRTGLAGDTQYFGPGTRLTVL.

As to this clonotype: This beta chain lies outside the target of a library built for alpha chains; its clone size means little. The chain has TRBV29-1 and TRBJ2-2, with TRBD2 matching 12 bases. CDR3 size: 15 residues. Unmatched junction bases numbered 5, after V lost 4 bases and J lost 5 bases. Looked up from germline, CDR1 is SQVTM and CDR2 is ANQGSEA. CDR3 DNA sequence: TGCAGCGTTGGTGGACTAGCGGGAACAACCGGGGAGCTGTTTTTT. It yields the protein CSVGGLAGTTGELFF.

Regarding this clonotype: This beta chain represents an off-target read in a library built for alpha chains; its size is of limited meaning. V gene TRBV5-1 combines with J gene TRBJ2-1, with 11 bases fitting TRBD2. V trimming: 3 bases; J trimming: 15 bases; junction bases outside the gene matches: 14. This CDR3 spans 15 amino acids. Germline V lookup: CDR1 SGHRS, CDR2 YFSETQ. CDR3 in amino acids: CASSSGTSGIMGRFF. The CDR3, as DNA: TGCGCCAGCAGCTCTGGGACTAGCGGAATAATGGGGCGGTTCTTC. Looking up the rest from reference TRBV5-1 and TRBJ2-1 gives the full variable domain: KAGVTQTPRYLIKTRGQQVTLSCSPISGHRSVSWYQQTPGQGLQFLFEYFSETQRNKGNFPGRFSGRQFSNSRSEMNVSTLELGDSALYLCASSSGTSGIMGRFFGPGTRLTVL.

With respect to this clonotype: This beta chain appears as a stray read in a library generated for alpha chains; its size is not informative. V is TRBV12-3 or TRBV12-4 and J is TRBJ1-2; D gene uncertain. CDR3 length: 12 amino acids. Trimming took 8 bases from V and 2 from J, leaving 9 bases between them. The CDR3 nucleotides read TGTGCCAGCGGAGCCAGGAACTATGGCTACACCTTC. This encodes CASGARNYGYTF.

Comments on this clonotype: For a library built for alpha chains, this beta chain is a stray read; little rests on its size. The chain links TRBV7-2 to TRBJ1-1; D unclear. V dropped 5 bases and J dropped 1 base, with 11 bases sitting between them. Looked up from germline, CDR1 is SGHTA and CDR2 is FQGNSA. This CDR3 is built from 14 residues. CDR3 in amino acids: CASSAEGANTEAFF. The CDR3 region has the DNA TGTGCCAGCAGCGCCGAGGGTGCGAACACTGAAGCTTTCTTT.

Worth noting for this clonotype: As an off-target read in a library built for alpha chains, this beta chain has a frequency of little significance. The rearrangement links TRBV20-1 to TRBJ2-2; D is undetermined. Deletions cut 3 bases from V and 10 bases from J, with 9 bases between. This CDR3 is built from 11 residues. CDR1 is DFQATT, CDR2 SNEGSKA, per germline (reference sequence). The CDR3 reads CSARMWEELFF. CDR3 DNA sequence: TGCAGTGCTAGGATGTGGGAGGAGCTGTTTTTT.

In regard to this clonotype: The library was designed around alpha chains, so this beta chain is a stray read whose abundance carries little weight. This chain joins TRBV6-5 and TRBJ2-7, with 9 nucleotides matching TRBD1. Germline lookup yields CDR1 MNHEY and CDR2 SVGAGI. V trimming: 3 bases; J trimming: 2 bases; junction bases outside the gene matches: 5. The CDR3 loop spans 15 amino acids. DNA for the CDR3: TGTGCCAGCAGTTATCCACAGGGGGCCGCCTACGAGCAGTACTTC. It codes for CASSYPQGAAYEQYF.

As regards this clonotype: This beta chain was picked up by a library intended for alpha chains and is off target, so its count carries little meaning. The chain uses TRBV20-1 and TRBJ2-2; 10 positions agree with TRBD2. Unmatched junction bases numbered 3, after V lost 1 base and J lost 4 bases. Germline V gene lookup returns CDR1 DFQATT and CDR2 SNEGSKA (reference sequence). This CDR3 spans 15 amino acids. The CDR3 coding sequence is TGCAGTGCTAGAGCTAGCGGGAGTAGCACCGGGGAGCTGTTTTTT. Translating it yields CSARASGSSTGELFF.

For this clonotype: At one end the junction does not follow the germline gene, possibly because of a read error. The library was prepared for alpha chains; this beta chain is a stray read, so its frequency means little. The genes are TRBV7-2 and TRBJ2-1, with TRBD1 matching over 8 bases. The CDR3 spans 15 residues. Germline-derived CDR1 and CDR2 are SGHTA and FQGNSA. CDR3 amino acids: CASSLAGTGLNEQFF. The CDR3 DNA is TGTGCCAGCAGCCTAGCCGGGACAGGCCTCAATGAGCAGTTCTTC.

Concerning this clonotype itself: This beta chain slipped into a library made for alpha chains as a stray read, so its size is not meaningful. The CDR3 loop reads CASSSKRDGELFF. CDR3 bases: TGTGCCAGCAGCTCCAAGCGGGACGGGGAGCTGTTTTTT. This chain uses TRBV7-2 with TRBJ2-2; TRBD2 matches 7 bases. The junction had 3 bases not matched to a gene; V was cut back by 4 bases and J by 7 bases. The CDR3 runs 13 residues. Germline CDR1 reads SGHTA; CDR2 reads FQGNSA.

On this clonotype: As an off-target read in a library built for alpha chains, this beta chain has a frequency of little significance. The chain combines TRBV6-2 or TRBV6-3 with TRBJ2-3; 7 bases match TRBD1. CDR1 and CDR2 from the germline V gene are MNHEY and SVGEGT. The CDR3 contains 18 residues. V gave up 4 bases and J gave up 0 bases; unmatched junction bases: 13. The CDR3 region is CASSSRDSVYGSTDTQYF. In nucleotides, the CDR3 is TGTGCCAGCAGTTCCCGGGACAGCGTATATGGTAGCACAGATACGCAGTATTTT.

A few counts support this clonotype. This beta chain turned up in a library designed for alpha chains; as an off-target read, its abundance says little. This chain uses TRBV7-2 with TRBJ2-1; 9 bases line up with TRBD2. The CDR3 totals 14 residues. Germline V lookup: CDR1 SGHTA, CDR2 FQGNSA. V was pared by 3 bases and J by 3 bases, with 0 bases of the junction left unmatched. CDR3: CASSFSGSYNEQFF. CDR3 DNA sequence: TGTGCCAGCAGCTTTAGCGGGAGCTACAATGAGCAGTTCTTC.

This clonotype appeared a single time. The library was designed around alpha chains, so this beta chain is a stray read whose abundance carries little weight. This chain links TRBV25-1 with TRBJ2-7; no clear D. Germline values: CDR1 MGHDK, CDR2 SYGVNS. Trimming pared 1 base from V and 4 bases from J, leaving 2 bases between. This CDR3 has 11 residues. The CDR3 DNA reads TGTGCCAGCAGTGAATCTTACGAGCAGTACTTC. This codes for CASSESYEQYF.

A note on this clonotype: This beta chain turned up in a library designed for alpha chains; as an off-target read, its abundance says little. The CDR3 DNA follows: TGTGCCAGCAGCCTCACACCGGGGTTCTCAGAGACCCAGTACTTC. Protein product: CASSLTPGFSETQYF. The chain couples TRBV7-2 to TRBJ2-5, with D tentatively TRBD2 (5 bases). Trimming cost V 5 bases and J 4 bases, with 17 bases left between them. In germline, CDR1 is SGHTA, CDR2 FQGNSA. CDR3 size: 15 residues.